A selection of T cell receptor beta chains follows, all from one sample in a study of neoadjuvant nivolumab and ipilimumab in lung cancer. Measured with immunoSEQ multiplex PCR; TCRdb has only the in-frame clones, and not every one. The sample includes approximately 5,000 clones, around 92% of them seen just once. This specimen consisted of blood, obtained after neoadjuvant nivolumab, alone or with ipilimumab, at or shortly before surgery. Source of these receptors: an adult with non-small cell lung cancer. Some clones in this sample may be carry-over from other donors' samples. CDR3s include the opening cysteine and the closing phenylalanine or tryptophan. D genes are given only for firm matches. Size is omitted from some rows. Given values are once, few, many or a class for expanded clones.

CSVDRADQETQYF	TGCAGCGTTGATAGGGCAGACCAAGAGACCCAGTACTTC	-	-	TRBV29-1	TRBJ2-5
CASSSDARPGLRNEKLFF	TGCGCCAGCAGCTCCGATGCTAGGCCGGGACTGAGAAATGAAAAACTGTTTTTT	-	-	TRBV5-1	TRBJ1-4
CASNQAGGPPDTQYF	TGCGCCAGCAACCAGGCGGGAGGGCCCCCAGATACGCAGTATTTT	TRBD2	-	TRBV4-1	TRBJ2-3
CASTPSAGGTDTQYF	TGCGCCAGCACTCCGTCGGCAGGGGGCACAGATACGCAGTATTTT	-	-	TRBV5-1	TRBJ2-3
CAWSSGRAYEQYF	TGTGCCTGGAGCAGCGGGAGGGCCTACGAGCAGTACTTC	TRBD2	few	TRBV30	TRBJ2-7
CASSPRGQGGYEQYF	TGTGCCAGCAGCCCTCGCGGACAGGGGGGCTACGAGCAGTACTTC	TRBD1	-	TRBV9	TRBJ2-7
CASSPSQGTGANVLTF	TGTGCCAGCAGCCCCTCCCAGGGGACCGGGGCCAACGTCCTGACTTTC	-	once	TRBV5-4	TRBJ2-6
CSALEVEGYGYTF	TGCAGTGCCTTAGAGGTGGAAGGGTATGGCTACACCTTC	-	-	TRBV29-1	TRBJ1-2
CSVARGRADYEQYF	TGCAGCGTTGCACGCGGGAGGGCCGACTACGAGCAGTACTTC	TRBD2	-	TRBV29-1	TRBJ2-7
CASLDSDYGYTF	TGTGCCAGCTTGGACAGCGACTATGGCTACACCTTC	-	-	TRBV28	TRBJ1-2
CASSNQGDYLNNEQFF	TGTGCCAGCTCAAACCAGGGAGACTACCTCAACAATGAGCAGTTCTTC	-	-	TRBV18	TRBJ2-1
CASMGTGERNIQYF	TGTGCCAGTATGGGGACAGGGGAGCGAAACATTCAGTACTTC	TRBD1	-	TRBV19	TRBJ2-4
CASTLWASFPEAFF	TGTGCCAGCACCCTGTGGGCCAGCTTTCCTGAAGCTTTCTTT	-	few	TRBV5-5	TRBJ1-1
CASSVGDQETQYF	TGTGCCAGCAGCGTGGGGGACCAAGAGACCCAGTACTTC	-	few	TRBV11-2	TRBJ2-5
CASSRQSTSGSSNEQFF	TGTGCCAGCAGCCGGCAATCGACTAGCGGGAGCTCTAATGAGCAGTTCTTC	TRBD2	-	TRBV5-6	TRBJ2-1
CASSLPARYEQYF	TGTGCCAGCAGCTTACCTGCCCGCTACGAGCAGTACTTC	-	-	TRBV7-9	TRBJ2-7
CASSVVAGEADTQYF	TGTGCCAGCAGTGTAGTAGCGGGAGAGGCAGATACGCAGTATTTT	TRBD2	once	TRBV6-4	TRBJ2-3
CASSSSSYEQYF	TGTGCCAGCAGCTCCAGCTCCTACGAGCAGTACTTC	-	-	TRBV7-9	TRBJ2-7
CASSFQGLSGYTF	TGTGCCAGCAGCTTTCAGGGTTTGAGTGGCTACACCTTC	-	-	TRBV5-5	TRBJ1-2
CASSLYTLSGRAVRTDTQYF	TGTGCCAGCAGTTTATATACCCTTAGCGGGAGGGCCGTGAGGACAGATACGCAGTATTTT	TRBD2	-	TRBV27	TRBJ2-3
CSVRSGTGTAYEQYF	TGCAGCGTTCGATCCGGGACAGGTACGGCCTACGAGCAGTACTTC	TRBD1	-	TRBV29-1	TRBJ2-7
CASRTAGEIGELFF	TGTGCCAGCAGGACCGCGGGGGAAATCGGGGAGCTGTTTTTT	TRBD2	-	TRBV6-6	TRBJ2-2
CASKGGGLEEAFF	TGTGCCAGCAAAGGAGGGGGACTTGAGGAAGCTTTCTTT	-	-	TRBV2	TRBJ1-1
CASSTGTPYGYTF	TGTGCCAGTAGCACCGGGACGCCTTATGGCTACACCTTC	-	-	TRBV19	TRBJ1-2
CASSRQGLGEQFF	TGTGCCAGCAGTCGACAGGGGTTGGGTGAGCAGTTCTTC	TRBD1	-	TRBV6-5	TRBJ2-1
CSVEWASQSQETQYF	TGCAGCGTTGAATGGGCTAGCCAGTCCCAAGAGACCCAGTACTTC	-	-	TRBV29-1	TRBJ2-5
CASLTGSYEQYF	TGTGCCAGCCTGACAGGTTCCTACGAGCAGTACTTC	-	-	TRBV6-1	TRBJ2-7
CASSGRQGAYSNTEAFF	TGTGCCAGCAGCGGCCGACAGGGGGCCTATTCGAACACTGAAGCTTTCTTT	TRBD1	-	TRBV5-6	TRBJ1-1
CASSWPSGSSYNEQFF	TGTGCCAGTAGTTGGCCTAGCGGGAGTTCGTACAATGAGCAGTTCTTC	TRBD2	-	TRBV19	TRBJ2-1
CASSPHQFKGRTIYGYTF	TGCGCCAGCAGCCCCCACCAGTTCAAGGGGCGAACAATCTATGGCTACACCTTC	-	-	TRBV5-1	TRBJ1-2
CASSLRTGLQETQYF	TGTGCCAGCAGCTTACGTACAGGGCTTCAAGAGACCCAGTACTTC	-	-	TRBV5-6	TRBJ2-5
CASSTRVGGFSYNEQFF	TGTGCCAGCAGCACTAGGGTTGGGGGTTTCTCCTACAATGAGCAGTTCTTC	-	-	TRBV11-2	TRBJ2-1
CASSMGQGNYGYTF	TGTGCCAGTAGTATGGGACAGGGAAACTATGGCTACACCTTC	TRBD1	-	TRBV19	TRBJ1-2
CASSPRTSGQLTDTQYF	TGTGCCAGTAGTCCACGGACTAGCGGCCAACTCACAGATACGCAGTATTTT	TRBD2	-	TRBV19	TRBJ2-3
CASSEVDEGTGVGKSYGYTF	TGTGCCAGCAGTGAAGTGGATGAGGGGACAGGGGTGGGGAAAAGCTATGGCTACACCTTC	TRBD1	-	TRBV6-1	TRBJ1-2
CASSVGSSYNEQFF	TGCGCCAGCAGTGTGGGGAGCTCCTACAATGAGCAGTTCTTC	-	-	TRBV5-1	TRBJ2-1
CASRNGGARTDTQYF	TGTGCCAGCAGAAACGGGGGAGCTAGGACAGATACGCAGTATTTT	-	-	TRBV6-5	TRBJ2-3
CASSLVGNYNEQFF	TGTGCCAGCAGCTTAGTCGGGAACTACAATGAGCAGTTCTTC	-	-	TRBV7-9	TRBJ2-1
CAIRGETGGLGTEAFF	TGTGCCATCAGGGGGGAGACAGGGGGCTTGGGAACTGAAGCTTTCTTT	TRBD1	-	TRBV10-3	TRBJ1-1
CTSSPTVGGQGEGEQYF	TGCACCAGCAGCCCAACGGTAGGAGGACAGGGGGAAGGCGAGCAGTACTTC	-	once	TRBV1	TRBJ2-7